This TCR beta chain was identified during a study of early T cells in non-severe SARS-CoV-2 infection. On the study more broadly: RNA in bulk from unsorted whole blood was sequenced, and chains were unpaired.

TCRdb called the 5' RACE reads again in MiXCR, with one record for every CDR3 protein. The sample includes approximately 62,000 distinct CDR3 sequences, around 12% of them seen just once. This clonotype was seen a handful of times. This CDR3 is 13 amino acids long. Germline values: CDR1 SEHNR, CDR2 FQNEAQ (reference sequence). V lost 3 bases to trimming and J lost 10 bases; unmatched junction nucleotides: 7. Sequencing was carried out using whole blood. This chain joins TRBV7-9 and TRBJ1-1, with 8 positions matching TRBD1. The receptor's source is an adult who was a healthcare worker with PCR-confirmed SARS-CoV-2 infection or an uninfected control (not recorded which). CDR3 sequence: CASSFLSGTGAFF. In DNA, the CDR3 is TGTGCCAGCAGCTTTCTATCCGGGACAGGAGCTTTCTTT.